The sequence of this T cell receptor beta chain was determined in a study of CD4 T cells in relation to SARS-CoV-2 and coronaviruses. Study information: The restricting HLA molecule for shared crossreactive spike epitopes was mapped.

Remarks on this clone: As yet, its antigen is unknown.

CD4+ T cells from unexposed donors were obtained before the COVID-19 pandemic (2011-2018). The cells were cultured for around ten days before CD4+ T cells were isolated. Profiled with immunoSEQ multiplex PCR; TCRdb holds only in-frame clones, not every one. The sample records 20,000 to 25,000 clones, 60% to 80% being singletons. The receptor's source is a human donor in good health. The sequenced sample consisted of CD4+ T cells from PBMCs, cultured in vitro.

DNA for the CDR3: TGTGCCAGCAGTCCCTCGAACACGAGAGAAGCTTTCTTT. Its protein is CASSPSNTREAFF. The chain has TRBV12-3 or TRBV12-4 and TRBJ1-1; D is unclear. This CDR3 contains 13 residues. V dropped 5 bases and J dropped 8 bases, with 15 bases sitting between them.